The clone carrying this TCR beta chain was counted a few times. Its specificity is unknown. This CDR3 has 13 amino acids. The germline CDR1 and CDR2 sequences are SQVTM and ANQGSEA. The germline V and J ends were trimmed by 3 bases and 0 bases, with 6 bases remaining between them. The data are from a study of cytomegalovirus exposure and HLA in healthy donors. Study observations and caveats: A missense variant in DCLRE1C was later tied to TCR beta V- and J-gene trimming. Later work showed greater clonal expansion in HLA-associated TCR beta chains than in equally common others. Previous analysis showed most TCR beta V segments were productive about 90% or about 30% of the time. Overall, about 160 TCR beta chains were annotated as cytomegalovirus-associated.

PCR was performed using 60 Vbeta and 13 Jbeta primers. Repertoires were generated with immunoSEQ multiplex PCR, while TCRdb's copy carries only in-frame clones and drops some. Counted here are under 200,000 clones, approximately 65% occurring once; the ten biggest clones make up just under 3%. This TCR was sampled from a man between 40 and 49 years old in good health and CMV-seronegative. The gene calls are TRBV29-1 and TRBJ2-1; D is unclear. What was sequenced was PBMCs. The CDR3: CSVDSLSYNEQFF. CDR3 nucleotide sequence: TGCAGCGTTGACTCCCTCTCCTACAATGAGCAGTTCTTC.